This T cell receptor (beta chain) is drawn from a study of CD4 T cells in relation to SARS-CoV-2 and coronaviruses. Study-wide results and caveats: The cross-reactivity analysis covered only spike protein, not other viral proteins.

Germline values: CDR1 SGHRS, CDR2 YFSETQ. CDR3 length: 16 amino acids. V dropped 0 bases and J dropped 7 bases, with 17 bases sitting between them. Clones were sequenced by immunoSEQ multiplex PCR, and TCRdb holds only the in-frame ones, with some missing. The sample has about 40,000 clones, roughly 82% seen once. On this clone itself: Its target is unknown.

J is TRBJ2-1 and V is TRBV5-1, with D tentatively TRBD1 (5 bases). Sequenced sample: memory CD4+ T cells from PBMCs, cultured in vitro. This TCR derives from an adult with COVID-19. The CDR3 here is CASSLERGEARNEQFF. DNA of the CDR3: TGCGCCAGCAGCTTGGAAAGGGGTGAAGCAAGGAATGAGCAGTTCTTC. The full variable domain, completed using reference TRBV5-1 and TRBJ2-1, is KAGVTQTPRYLIKTRGQQVTLSCSPISGHRSVSWYQQTPGQGLQFLFEYFSETQRNKGNFPGRFSGRQFSNSRSEMNVSTLELGDSALYLCASSLERGEARNEQFFGPGTRLTVL.